These T cell receptor beta chains were read from a single sample in a study of cytomegalovirus exposure and HLA in healthy donors. Sequenced by immunoSEQ multiplex PCR; TCRdb stores in-frame clones only, minus some. The sample yields around 200,000 clones, 79% seen once. The specimen sequenced was PBMCs. These receptors all stem from a woman between 25 and 40 years old in good health and CMV-seropositive. The conserved cysteine and the conserved F or W are not part of the CDR3 here.

CDR3aa: ATSRGGVNFAYEQY; v_gene: TRBV15; j_gene: TRBJ2-7
CDR3aa: ASSFGQGTDTQY; v_gene: TRBV27; j_gene: TRBJ2-3
CDR3aa: ASSPTTSGSYEQY; v_gene: TRBV4-1; j_gene: TRBJ2-7
CDR3aa: ATSRDHGKQY; v_gene: TRBV15; j_gene: TRBJ2-7
CDR3aa: ASSRNLGGGETQY; v_gene: TRBV19; j_gene: TRBJ2-5
CDR3aa: AIRDRGLNTEAF; v_gene: TRBV10-3; j_gene: TRBJ1-1
CDR3aa: ASSTGQVTYEQY; v_gene: TRBV18; j_gene: TRBJ2-7
CDR3aa: ASSESGYVAEAF; v_gene: TRBV2; j_gene: TRBJ1-1
CDR3aa: ASSLMGDRGLTDTQY; v_gene: TRBV5-8; j_gene: TRBJ2-3
CDR3aa: ASSLRGGTGETQY; v_gene: TRBV5-6; j_gene: TRBJ2-5
CDR3aa: ASSSGTALSGYT; v_gene: TRBV6-5; j_gene: TRBJ1-2
CDR3aa: ASSGQGNGYT; v_gene: TRBV6-1; j_gene: TRBJ1-2
CDR3aa: SAGGYTGELF; v_gene: TRBV29-1; j_gene: TRBJ2-2
CDR3aa: ASSRRVEQY; v_gene: TRBV7-9; j_gene: TRBJ2-7
CDR3aa: ASSRDRDYGYT; v_gene: TRBV5-5; j_gene: TRBJ1-2
CDR3aa: ASSHRGDSGELF; v_gene: TRBV6-6; j_gene: TRBJ2-2
CDR3aa: ASSEALLSGTDTQY; v_gene: TRBV6-1; j_gene: TRBJ2-3
CDR3aa: SVDHGTGGLTDTQY; v_gene: TRBV29-1; j_gene: TRBJ2-3
CDR3aa: ASSQQPRTVNTEAF; v_gene: TRBV5-6; j_gene: TRBJ1-1
CDR3aa: ASSLGGTYEQY; v_gene: TRBV5-4; j_gene: TRBJ2-7
CDR3aa: ASSERASGVGEQF; v_gene: TRBV2; j_gene: TRBJ2-1
CDR3aa: ASLRLAAPAGEQF; v_gene: TRBV6-5; j_gene: TRBJ2-1
CDR3aa: ASSLGLAGGGGDTQY; v_gene: TRBV7-9; j_gene: TRBJ2-3
CDR3aa: ASSLAGEDTQY; v_gene: TRBV5-4; j_gene: TRBJ2-3
CDR3aa: ASSDGGTTEAF; v_gene: TRBV10-1; j_gene: TRBJ1-1
CDR3aa: ASSQPGGFSGNTIY; v_gene: TRBV5-1; j_gene: TRBJ1-3
CDR3aa: ASSIPGQDQFYGYT; v_gene: TRBV19; j_gene: TRBJ1-2
CDR3aa: ASSQTGLAGGQSTDTQY; v_gene: TRBV4-1; j_gene: TRBJ2-3
CDR3aa: ASRQGPTYEQY; v_gene: TRBV19; j_gene: TRBJ2-7
CDR3aa: ASSGASGREQY; v_gene: TRBV19; j_gene: TRBJ2-7
CDR3aa: ASRPLRRGLNEKLF; v_gene: TRBV19; j_gene: TRBJ1-4
CDR3aa: ASSFQQGMNTEAF; v_gene: TRBV27; j_gene: TRBJ1-1
CDR3aa: AISESLAGGLDEQY; v_gene: TRBV10-3; j_gene: TRBJ2-7
CDR3aa: AWSRTSGSYNEQF; v_gene: TRBV30; j_gene: TRBJ2-1
CDR3aa: ASSQALAGDTSTDTQY; v_gene: TRBV4-2; j_gene: TRBJ2-3
CDR3aa: ASSQRTDHTEAF; v_gene: TRBV4-3; j_gene: TRBJ1-1